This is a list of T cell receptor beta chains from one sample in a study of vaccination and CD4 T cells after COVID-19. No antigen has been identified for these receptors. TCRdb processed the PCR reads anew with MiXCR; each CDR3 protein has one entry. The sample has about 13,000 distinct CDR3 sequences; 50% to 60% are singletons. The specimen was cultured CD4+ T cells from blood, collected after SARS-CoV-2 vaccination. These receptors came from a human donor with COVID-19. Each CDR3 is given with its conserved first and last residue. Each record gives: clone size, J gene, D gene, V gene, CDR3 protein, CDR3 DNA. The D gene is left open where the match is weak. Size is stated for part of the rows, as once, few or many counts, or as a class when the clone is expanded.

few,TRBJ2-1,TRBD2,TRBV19,CASSKLAGGHNEQFF,TGTGCCAGTAGTAAACTAGCGGGGGGCCACAATGAGCAGTTCTTC
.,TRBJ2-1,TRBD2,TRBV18,CASSRAGGPGLDEQFF,TGTGCCAGCTCAAGAGCGGGGGGGCCCGGCCTTGATGAGCAGTTCTTC
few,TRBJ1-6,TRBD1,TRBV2,CASSLTGRSYNSPLHF,TGTGCCAGCAGCTTGACAGGGCGATCCTATAATTCACCCCTCCACTTT
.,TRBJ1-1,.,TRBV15,CATSRKGGTEAFF,TGTGCCACCAGCCGCAAAGGGGGGACTGAAGCTTTCTTT
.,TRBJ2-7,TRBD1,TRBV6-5,CASSYRDRGAYEQYF,TGTGCCAGCAGTTACCGGGACAGGGGAGCCTACGAGCAGTACTTC
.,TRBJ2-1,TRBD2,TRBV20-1,CSAKQTSGGAGEQFF,TGCAGTGCTAAGCAGACTAGCGGGGGGGCAGGTGAGCAGTTCTTC
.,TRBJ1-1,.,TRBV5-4,CASSFLGAEAFF,TGTGCCAGCAGCTTTTTAGGCGCTGAAGCTTTCTTT
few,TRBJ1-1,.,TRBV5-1,CASSPTGTEAFF,TGCGCCAGCAGCCCAACAGGGACTGAAGCTTTCTTT
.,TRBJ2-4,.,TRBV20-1,CSAREVTGIAKNIQYF,TGCAGTGCTAGAGAAGTGACGGGGATAGCCAAAAACATTCAGTACTTC
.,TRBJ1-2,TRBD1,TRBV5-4,CASSANRGRNYGYTF,TGTGCCAGCAGCGCTAACAGGGGGAGGAACTATGGCTACACCTTC
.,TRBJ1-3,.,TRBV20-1,CSARDPKVSGDTIYF,TGCAGTGCTAGAGATCCTAAAGTCTCTGGAGACACCATATATTTT
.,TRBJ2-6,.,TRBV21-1,CASSPRDTVSGANVLTF,TGTGCCAGCAGCCCGCGGGATACGGTCTCTGGGGCCAACGTCCTGACTTTC
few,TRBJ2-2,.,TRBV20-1,CSALRDTGELFF,TGCAGTGCCCTCAGGGACACCGGGGAGCTGTTTTTT
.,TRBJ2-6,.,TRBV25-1,CASSEGRTGANVLTF,TGTGCCAGCAGTGAAGGGAGAACTGGGGCCAACGTCCTGACTTTC
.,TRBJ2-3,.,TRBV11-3,CASSLDLPGTVTTDTQYF,TGTGCCAGCAGCTTAGACCTCCCCGGGACTGTGACCACAGATACGCAGTATTTT
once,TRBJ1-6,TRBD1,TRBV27,CASSASPGGDNSPLHF,TGTGCCAGCAGTGCCTCCCCAGGGGGAGATAATTCACCCCTCCACTTT
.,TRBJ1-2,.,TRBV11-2,CASSQGRFYGDTF,TGTGCCAGCAGCCAGGGACGGTTCTATGGCGACACCTTC